This T cell receptor (beta chain) was obtained from a study of tumor-infiltrating lymphocytes in oesophageal squamous cell carcinoma. Points on this clonotype: Without the conserved terminal phenylalanine or tryptophan, this CDR3 likely stems from a read error. No DNA is shown, since the ends of the CDR3 on it are uncertain; the CDR3 is the one TCRdb lists.

TCRdb itself ran the PCR reads through MiXCR, one entry per CDR3 protein. The table lists around 19,000 distinct CDR3 sequences, over 40% of them singletons. Both ends counted, the CDR3 spans 8 residues. Per the germline V gene, CDR1 is SGHNT and CDR2 is YENEEA. The TCR sequence derives from a female donor with esophageal squamous cell carcinoma. Input material: normal esophageal tissue next to the tumor. V is TRBV11-3 and J is TRBJ2-7. Here the CDR3 reads CASSLVLA.